These 28 T cell receptor beta chains were sequenced from one sample in a study of T cells in tuberculosis. The protocol was immunoSEQ multiplex PCR, while the TCRdb copy is restricted to in-frame clones and leaves out a portion. The table lists tens of thousands of clones, 94% of them singletons. Specimen: PBMCs. The receptors originated from a donor aged 10 to 29 with latent tuberculosis or without tuberculosis infection.

This chain joins TRBV2 and TRBJ1-5, with a possible D match to TRBD1 (6 bases). Germline V lookup: CDR1 SNHLY, CDR2 FYNNEI. This CDR3 is built from 14 residues. The V and J ends lost 4 bases and 7 bases respectively, with 14 bases between them. CDR3 DNA sequence: TGTGCCAGCAGTGGACAGGCAGGGCAGCAGCCCCAGCATTTT. Protein: CASSGQAGQQPQHF.

This clone showed up just once. The V gene is TRBV4-1, the J gene TRBJ2-1; 10 bases fit TRBD2. Trimming took 3 bases from V and 8 from J; bases not matched to a gene: 10. Looked up from germline, CDR1 is MGHRA and CDR2 is YSYEKL. This CDR3 is 16 amino acids long. For the CDR3, the DNA is TGCGCCAGCAGCCATAACCTAGCGGGGGCTGCGGATGAGCAGTTCTTC. Protein sequence: CASSHNLAGAADEQFF.

This chain connects TRBV6-5 to TRBJ1-2; D is unresolved. The CDR3 is 15 residues long. V gave up 5 bases and J gave up 3 bases, with 16 bases separating them. In germline, CDR1 is MNHEY, CDR2 SVGAGI. CDR3 DNA sequence: TGTGCCAGCAGTCCCCAGGAGGGCCTCCACTATGGCTACACCTTC. Translating it yields CASSPQEGLHYGYTF.

The V and J genes are TRBV5-1 and TRBJ2-1; D gene ambiguous. V lost 0 bases, J lost 3 bases, and 7 bases lay in between. Germline V gene sequence: CDR1 SGHRS, CDR2 YFSETQ. The CDR3 consists of 14 residues. The CDR3 loop is CASSLEQIYNEQFF. CDR3 DNA sequence: TGCGCCAGCAGCTTGGAACAGATCTACAATGAGCAGTTCTTC.

The chain recombines TRBV10-3 with TRBJ1-1; 8 bases line up with TRBD1. This CDR3 region has 15 residues. V dropped 3 bases and J dropped 1; count of bases not matched to a gene: 4. CDR1 ENHRY and CDR2 SYGVKD come from the germline V gene. As DNA, the CDR3 is TGTGCCATCAGTGACAATCAGGGGGCGAACACTGAAGCTTTCTTT. Protein: CAISDNQGANTEAFF.

The chain employs TRBV2 and TRBJ2-7, with TRBD1 matching 9 bases. The CDR3 length is 14 residues. Losses at the gene ends were 4 bases for V and 5 bases for J; bases not matched to a gene: 6. CDR1 and CDR2 from the germline V gene are SNHLY and FYNNEI. CDR3 bases: TGTGCCAGCAGTGTTGACAGGGGGGTTCACGAGCAGTACTTC. Amino acid sequence: CASSVDRGVHEQYF.

This chain links TRBV19 with TRBJ1-5, with 9 bases that match TRBD1. The trim removed 10 bases at V and 6 bases at J, leaving 10 bases unmatched. CDR1 is LNHDA, CDR2 SQIVND, per germline (reference sequence). The CDR3 loop spans 14 amino acids. CDR3 sequence: CATHRDRVGQPQHF. For the CDR3, the DNA is TGTGCCACCCACCGGGACAGGGTCGGTCAGCCCCAGCATTTT.

The rearrangement joins TRBV6-6 to TRBJ2-1; tentative D call: TRBD2 (5 bases). This CDR3 region has 15 residues. Trimming cost V 6 bases and J 0 bases, with 12 bases left between them. The germline CDR1 and CDR2 sequences are MNHNY and SVGAGI (reference sequence). CDR3 region: CASSLASSSYNEQFF. Here the CDR3 DNA reads TGTGCCAGCAGCCTAGCCTCGAGCTCCTACAATGAGCAGTTCTTC.

J is TRBJ1-1 and V is TRBV28, with D unclear. Germline-derived CDR1 and CDR2 are MDHEN and SYDVKM. The CDR3 has 14 residues. V was trimmed by 3 bases and J by 2 bases, leaving 10 bases between them. The chain's CDR3 is CASSFADTNTEAFF. The CDR3, as DNA: TGTGCCAGCAGTTTCGCCGATACTAACACTGAAGCTTTCTTT.

The rearrangement links TRBV7-3 to TRBJ2-1; tentative D call: TRBD2 (5 bases). In germline, CDR1 is SGHTA, CDR2 FQGTGA. The CDR3 runs 16 residues. V lost 1 base, J lost 4 bases, and 14 bases lay in between. The CDR3 coding sequence is TGTGCCAGCAGCTTAAAATCTCGGGATGGTTACAATGAGCAGTTCTTC. This gives the protein CASSLKSRDGYNEQFF.

The chain combines TRBV5-4 with TRBJ1-2; TRBD1 might be the D (6 bases). Deletions cut 0 bases from V and 2 bases from J, with 14 bases between. The CDR3 has 16 residues. CDR1 is SGHNT and CDR2 is YYREEE in the germline V gene (reference sequence). This chain's CDR3 is CASSLDRVMVNYGYTF. The CDR3 DNA reads TGTGCCAGCAGCTTGGACAGGGTTATGGTGAACTATGGCTACACCTTC.

This chain joins TRBV6-5 and TRBJ1-3; 9 nucleotides line up with TRBD1. V shed 2 bases, J shed 4 bases, and the junction held 3 bases outside the gene matches. In germline, CDR1 is MNHEY, CDR2 SVGAGI. The CDR3 spans 15 residues. CDR3 amino acids: CASSYGTGYGNTIYF. The CDR3 region has the DNA TGTGCCAGCAGTTACGGGACAGGGTACGGAAACACCATATATTTT.

V usage is TRBV11-2 and J usage is TRBJ2-7; a weak D match, TRBD2 (6 bases). This CDR3 is built from 13 residues. Germline V gene data show CDR1 as SGHAT and CDR2 as FQNNGV. Trimming removed 8 bases at V and 7 bases at J, with 18 bases between. This CDR3 is CASRKGTLREQYF. The CDR3 DNA reads as TGTGCCAGCCGTAAAGGGACTTTGAGGGAGCAGTACTTC.

This clone occurred a few times. The V and J genes are TRBV28 and TRBJ1-1; D unclear. The germline gives CDR1 MDHEN, CDR2 SYDVKM. This CDR3 contains 14 residues. Trimming pared 5 bases from V and 4 bases from J, leaving 14 bases between. CDR3 loop: CASSPSQLPTEAFF. The CDR3 bases are TGTGCCAGCAGTCCCAGCCAACTACCCACTGAAGCTTTCTTT.

The rearrangement uses TRBV9 and TRBJ1-5; the D is unclear. Germline assignment: CDR1 SGDLS and CDR2 YYNGEE. The V gene lost 0 bases and the J gene lost 1 base, with 8 bases spanning the gap. The CDR3 totals 15 residues. This CDR3 reads CASSVGSGSNQPQHF. In nucleotides, the CDR3 is TGTGCCAGCAGCGTAGGGTCGGGAAGCAATCAGCCCCAGCATTTT.

The rearrangement uses TRBV7-2 and TRBJ2-3; a weak D match, TRBD2 (6 bases). Trimming stripped 6 bases from V and 0 bases from J, with 10 bases between. The CDR3 contains 14 residues. From germline, CDR1 is SGHTA and CDR2 FQGNSA. This CDR3 is CASREGFSTDTQYF. CDR3 DNA sequence: TGTGCCAGCAGGGAGGGGTTCAGCACAGATACGCAGTATTTT.

V and J are TRBV7-9 and TRBJ2-1; 9 bases agree with TRBD2. This CDR3 is built from 16 residues. Germline V gene lookup returns CDR1 SEHNR and CDR2 FQNEAQ (reference sequence). Trimming cost V 2 bases and J 6 bases; bases outside gene matches: 8. As DNA, the CDR3 is TGTGCCAGCAGCTTACCGGCAAGCGGGAGGCTCAATGAGCAGTTCTTC. Translation gives CASSLPASGRLNEQFF.

The rearrangement links TRBV6-5 to TRBJ2-7; the D gene is possibly TRBD1 (6 bases). The length of the CDR3 is 15 residues. Germline CDR1 and CDR2: MNHEY and SVGAGI. V was trimmed by 5 bases and J by 3 bases, leaving 17 bases between them. The CDR3 loop is CASSRTGSRSYEQYF. The CDR3 DNA follows: TGTGCCAGCAGTCGCACAGGGAGTAGGAGCTACGAGCAGTACTTC.

The chain uses TRBV30 and TRBJ1-1; D not resolved. The CDR3 is made up of 11 amino acids. V was cut by 4 bases and J by 4 bases, with 7 bases left in between. Per the germline V gene, CDR1 is GTSNPN and CDR2 is SVGIG (reference sequence). In DNA form, the CDR3 reads TGTGCCTGGAAACTCCGCACTGAAGCTTTCTTT. It codes for CAWKLRTEAFF.

This clone was recorded once. The chain couples TRBV5-6 to TRBJ1-2, with no clear D. CDR3 length: 17 residues. Per the germline V gene, CDR1 is SGHDT and CDR2 is YYEEEE. Trimming left V 5 bases short and J 2 bases short, with 22 bases between. CDR3 residues: CASRISGIQISNYGYTF. DNA for the CDR3: TGTGCCAGCAGAATATCCGGGATCCAAATTTCAAACTATGGCTACACCTTC.

This chain links TRBV11-2 with TRBJ2-3, with 8 positions matching TRBD1. This CDR3 has 14 amino acids. CDR1 is SGHAT, CDR2 FQNNGV, per germline. After removal of 5 bases from V and 6 bases from J, the junction contained 7 bases not matched to a gene. CDR3: CASSVGTGFDTQYF. CDR3 coding DNA: TGTGCCAGCAGCGTGGGGACAGGTTTTGATACGCAGTATTTT.

The chain employs TRBV9 and TRBJ2-1, with D possibly TRBD2 on 6 matching bases. Germline loops: CDR1 SGDLS, CDR2 YYNGEE. There are 14 residues in the CDR3. With 5 bases removed from V and 8 bases from J, the gap between germline ends came to 17 bases. The CDR3 sequence: CASRRLARNYEQFF. CDR3 DNA: TGTGCCAGCAGGAGGCTAGCGAGAAACTATGAGCAGTTCTTC.

J is TRBJ1-2 and V is TRBV5-4; maybe TRBD1 (6 bases). V shed 4 bases and J shed 7 bases, with 14 bases lying between them. The CDR3 covers 13 residues. The germline CDR1 and CDR2 sequences are SGHNT and YYREEE (reference sequence). CDR3 residues: CASSLQGRVGYTF. CDR3 in DNA: TGTGCCAGCAGCCTACAGGGTAGGGTTGGCTACACCTTC.

V is TRBV27 and J is TRBJ2-1, with TRBD1 matching 10 bases. This CDR3 contains 14 residues. The germline V gene has CDR1 MNHEY and CDR2 SMNVEV (reference sequence). Trimming at V came to 5 bases and at J to 9 bases, leaving 7 bases not matched to a gene. CDR3 sequence (DNA): TGTGCCAGCAGTCCCAAGACAGGGGGCCCTGAGCAGTTCTTC. Translated: CASSPKTGGPEQFF.

The J gene is TRBJ2-1, the V gene TRBV4-1; a weak D match, TRBD2 (5 bases). CDR1 and CDR2 (germline): MGHRA, YSYEKL. V lost 4 bases to trimming and J lost 3 bases, with 13 bases between them. This CDR3 has 15 amino acids. The CDR3 here is CASSPGKGNYNEQFF. DNA for the CDR3: TGCGCCAGCAGCCCGGGGAAGGGAAACTACAATGAGCAGTTCTTC.

This clone occurred once. The chain uses TRBV19 and TRBJ2-2; tentative D call: TRBD2 (5 bases). V was pared by 1 base and J by 9 bases, with 6 bases between. The CDR3 is made up of 12 amino acids. CDR1 LNHDA and CDR2 SQIVND come from the germline V gene (reference sequence). The CDR3: CASSIGGRELFF. The DNA of the CDR3 is TGTGCCAGTAGTATAGGAGGGAGGGAGCTGTTTTTT. The full variable domain, in which reference TRBV19 and TRBJ2-2 provide the parts outside the CDR3, is DGGITQSPKYLFRKEGQNVTLSCEQNLNHDAMYWYRQDPGQGLRLIYYSQIVNDFQKGDIAEGYSVSREKKESFPLTVTSAQKNPTAFYLCASSIGGRELFFGEGSRLTVL.

The chain couples TRBV27 to TRBJ1-5, with 7 positions matching TRBD1. The junction had 4 bases not matched to a gene; V was cut back by 2 bases and J by 0 bases. The CDR3 totals 16 residues. Germline loops: CDR1 MNHEY, CDR2 SMNVEV (reference sequence). The CDR3 DNA sequence: TGTGCCAGCAGTTTACAGGGGGTAGGTAGCAATCAGCCCCAGCATTTT. Translated: CASSLQGVGSNQPQHF.

This clone was detected only once. The rearrangement uses TRBV30 and TRBJ1-4; D ambiguous. Trimming took 3 bases from V and 5 from J, leaving 19 bases between them. The CDR3 runs to 16 residues. Germline V CDR1 and CDR2: GTSNPN, SVGIG (reference sequence). As DNA, the CDR3 is TGTGCCTGGAGCTCACCCCACGGGGTAACGAATGAAAAACTGTTTTTT. The encoded protein is CAWSSPHGVTNEKLFF. Together with reference TRBV30 and TRBJ1-4, the CDR3 gives the full variable domain: SQTIHQWPATLVQPVGSPLSLECTVEGTSNPNLYWYRQAAGRGLQLLFYSVGIGQISSEVPQNLSASRPQDRQFILSSKKLLLSDSGFYLCAWSSPHGVTNEKLFFGSGTQLSVL.